The source of this T cell receptor beta chain is a study of spatial heterogeneity in lung cancer. Notes on the study in general: Ubiquitous expanded tumor TCRs appeared in blood more at resection than follow-up.

TCR cDNA molecules each had a unique molecular identifier. TCRdb ran MiXCR on the 5' RACE reads and lists one entry per CDR3 protein. The data show 40,000 to 50,000 distinct CDR3 sequences, roughly 13% seen once. This clonotype appeared a few times. Its antigen is undetermined. Germline loops: CDR1 DFQATT, CDR2 SNEGSKA (reference sequence). The V gene end was trimmed by 5 bases and the J gene end by 4 bases; junction bases not matched to a gene: 8. The CDR3 covers 14 residues. Documented time point: sample taken at primary tumor resection. Unsorted tumor, nontumor lung tissue or cryopreserved PBMC supplied the whole RNA.

The clonotype comes from a male donor with early-stage non-small cell lung cancer. V gene TRBV20-1 combines with J gene TRBJ2-3, with TRBD1 matching over 8 bases. The sequencing used PBMCs, collected at surgery. CDR3 protein: CSAGDRHGADTQYF. CDR3 nucleotides: TGCAGTGCTGGGGACAGGCACGGAGCAGATACGCAGTATTTT.